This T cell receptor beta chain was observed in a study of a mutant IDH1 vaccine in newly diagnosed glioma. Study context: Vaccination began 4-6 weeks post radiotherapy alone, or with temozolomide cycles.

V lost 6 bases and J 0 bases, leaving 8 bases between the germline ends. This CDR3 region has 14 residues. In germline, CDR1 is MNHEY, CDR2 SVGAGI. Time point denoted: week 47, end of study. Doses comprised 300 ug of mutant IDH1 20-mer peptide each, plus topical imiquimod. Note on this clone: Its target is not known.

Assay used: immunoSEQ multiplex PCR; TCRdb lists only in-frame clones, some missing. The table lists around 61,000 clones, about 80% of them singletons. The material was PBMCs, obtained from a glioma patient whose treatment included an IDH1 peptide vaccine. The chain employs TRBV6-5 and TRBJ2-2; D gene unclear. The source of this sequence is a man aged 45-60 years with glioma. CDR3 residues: CASRQATNTGELFF. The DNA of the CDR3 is TGTGCCAGCAGGCAGGCAACGAACACCGGGGAGCTGTTTTTT.